This T cell receptor (beta chain) appears in the sequencing data of a study of blood T cell repertoires in COVID-19. Study-wide background: Samples of COVID-19 (acute and convalescent) were obtained from the United States, Italy and Spain. Nucleic acid was either cDNA or gDNA, and it came from T cells, B-cell-depleted T cells, or PBMCs.

Original data processing: Scientists estimated how many nucleated cells there were by amplifying reference gene primers. Method: immunoSEQ multiplex PCR; TCRdb's copy keeps in-frame clones and lacks some. V, J and clone size are those of that table, while D and trimming were read from the DNA. The sample yields roughly 190,000 clones, 86% seen once. Regarding this clone: At one end, the junction sequence differs from germline, possibly due to a read error.

Sequencing was done on a sample of peripheral blood. The sequence derives from a woman aged 80 or older in a cohort sampled during active or convalescent COVID-19.

In DNA form, the CDR3 reads TGTGCCAGCAGTGACTCCCAGGGTTTTAATTCACCCCTCCACTTT. Translation gives CASSDSQGFNSPLHF. The chain combines TRBV6-5 with TRBJ1-6, with a possible D match to TRBD1 (5 bases). CDR3 length equals 15 residues. Germline V gene sequence: CDR1 MNHEY, CDR2 SVGAGI.